These 5 T cell receptor beta chains were sequenced from one sample in a study of Ad26.COV2.S vaccination and SARS-CoV-2 variants (dated by TCRdb to about 2021). The library was produced with the immunoSEQ multiplex PCR assay. Sourced from immuneACCESS, this table was stored by TCRdb with only in-frame sequences that have V and J called. A share of the clones is absent; for the studies checked, an unresolved V gene accounts for under half, and the remainder has no known explanation. This sample has 300,000 to 400,000 clones in its table, and around nine tenths of those were observed once. Approximately 5% of the sample comes from the top ten. The sample's treatment or condition, from its label and the paper: over 15 received Ad26.COV2.S at low or high dose, single or two shots; roughly 5 received placebo; per-sample allocation not given. Repertoires of vaccine and placebo recipients were sequenced from samples taken on day 63 after the first injection.

The sequencing here drew on peripheral blood, taken in a trial of Ad26.COV2.S vaccine versus placebo. Receptors originate from a person between 18 and 65 years old who received the Ad26.COV2.S COVID-19 vaccine or a placebo.

This chain connects TRBV6-5 to TRBJ1-6; 7 nucleotides agree with TRBD1. Germline trimming cut 6 bases from V and 6 bases from J; bases unmatched to any gene: 5. The germline CDR1 and CDR2 sequences are MNHEY and SVGAGI. CDR3 length: 14 amino acids. The CDR3 nucleotides read TGTGCCAGCAGCCGGACAGGTCTTAATTCACCCCTCCACTTT. This translates into CASSRTGLNSPLHF.

The chain links TRBV2 to TRBJ1-4; 9 nucleotides agree with TRBD1. Germline-derived CDR1 and CDR2 are SNHLY and FYNNEI. The CDR3 sequence is 13 residues long. V dropped 7 bases and J dropped 7; count of bases not matched to a gene: 4. CDR3 in DNA: TGTGCCAGCACCGGGACAGGGTTTGAAAAACTGTTTTTT. Translated: CASTGTGFEKLFF. Looking up the rest from reference TRBV2 and TRBJ1-4 gives the full variable domain: EPEVTQTPSHQVTQMGQEVILRCVPISNHLYFYWYRQILGQKVEFLVSFYNNEISEKSEIFDDQFSVERPDGSNFTLKIRSTKLEDSAMYFCASTGTGFEKLFFGSGTQLSVL.

This clone was recorded a few times. This chain joins TRBV30 and TRBJ1-3; TRBD1 might be the D (5 bases). V lost 1 base, J lost 4 bases, and 11 bases lay in between. This CDR3 region has 14 residues. Per germline, CDR1 GTSNPN and CDR2 SVGIG (reference sequence). The CDR3 sequence: CAWSAGLGGNTIYF. The CDR3 DNA follows: TGTGCCTGGAGTGCGGGACTGGGAGGAAACACCATATATTTT. Supplemented by reference TRBV30 and TRBJ1-3, the full variable domain reads SQTIHQWPATLVQPVGSPLSLECTVEGTSNPNLYWYRQAAGRGLQLLFYSVGIGQISSEVPQNLSASRPQDRQFILSSKKLLLSDSGFYLCAWSAGLGGNTIYFGEGSWLTVV.

This clone appeared once. The chain carries TRBV7-9 and TRBJ1-5; D unclear. This CDR3 is built from 14 residues. The V gene's germline CDR1 is SEHNR and CDR2 FQNEAQ (reference sequence). The V and J ends lost 4 bases and 0 bases respectively, with 7 bases between them. The CDR3 is CASSSDGSNQPQHF. CDR3 coding DNA: TGTGCCAGCAGCTCCGACGGTAGCAATCAGCCCCAGCATTTT.

The rearrangement links TRBV12-5 to TRBJ2-3, with 9 nucleotides matching TRBD1. The CDR3 covers 19 residues. V lost 1 base to trimming and J lost 4 bases; unmatched junction nucleotides: 15. Germline CDR1 reads LGHNT; CDR2 reads FRNRAP. The CDR3: CASGLDSPWTGDSADTQYF. The CDR3 nucleotides read TGTGCTAGTGGTTTGGATTCTCCATGGACAGGGGACTCCGCAGATACGCAGTATTTT. The full variable domain, in which reference TRBV12-5 and TRBJ2-3 provide the parts outside the CDR3, is DARVTQTPRHKVTEMGQEVTMRCQPILGHNTVFWYRQTMMQGLELLAYFRNRAPLDDSGMPKDRFSAEMPDATLATLKIQPSEPRDSAVYFCASGLDSPWTGDSADTQYFGPGTRLTVL.